This TCR beta chain came from a study of PD-L1 blockade in urothelial cancer. Study-wide context: Between 0 and 3 prior chemotherapy regimens had been given to patients. Samples of blood were analyzed 3 weeks (second dose) and 6 weeks after treatment start. Blood gave a median about 150,000 T cells.

Data came from immunoSEQ multiplex PCR; TCRdb stores just in-frame clones and leaves some out. This repertoire shows 55,000 to 85,000 clones, 84% found once; its top ten account for 8.5% to 10%. The time point was: pretreatment peripheral blood. Pretreatment sampling and on-treatment sampling together yielded between 1 and 8 samples for each patient. The CDR3 has 14 amino acids. Per the germline V gene, CDR1 is LNHDA and CDR2 is SQIVND (reference sequence). V dropped 3 bases and J dropped 5; count of bases not matched to a gene: 5. The TCR comes from a woman in her sixties or seventies with urothelial cancer. The source was PBMCs, collected around atezolizumab (anti-PD-L1) treatment. V and J are TRBV19 and TRBJ1-2; 8 positions match TRBD1. CDR3 sequence (DNA): TGTGCCAGTAGTATCCAGGGGGCTACATATGGCTACACCTTC. This translates into CASSIQGATYGYTF.